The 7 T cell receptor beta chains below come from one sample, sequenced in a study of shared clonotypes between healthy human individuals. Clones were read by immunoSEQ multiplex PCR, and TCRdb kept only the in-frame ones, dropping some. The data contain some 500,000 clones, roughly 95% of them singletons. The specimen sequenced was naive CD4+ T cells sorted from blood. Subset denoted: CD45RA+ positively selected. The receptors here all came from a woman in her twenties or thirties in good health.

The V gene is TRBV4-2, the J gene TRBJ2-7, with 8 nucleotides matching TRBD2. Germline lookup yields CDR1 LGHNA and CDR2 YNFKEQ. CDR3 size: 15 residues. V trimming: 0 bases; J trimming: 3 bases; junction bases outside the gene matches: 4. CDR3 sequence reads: CASSQEHGRVYEQYF. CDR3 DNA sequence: TGTGCCAGCAGCCAAGAACACGGGAGGGTCTACGAGCAGTACTTC.

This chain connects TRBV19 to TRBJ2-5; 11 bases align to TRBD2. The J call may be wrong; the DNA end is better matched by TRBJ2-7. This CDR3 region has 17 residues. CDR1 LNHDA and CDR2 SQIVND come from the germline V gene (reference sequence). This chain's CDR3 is CASSKVGTSGNTYEQYF. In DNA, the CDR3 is TGTGCCAGTAGTAAAGTGGGGACTAGCGGCAATACCTACGAGCAGTACTTC.

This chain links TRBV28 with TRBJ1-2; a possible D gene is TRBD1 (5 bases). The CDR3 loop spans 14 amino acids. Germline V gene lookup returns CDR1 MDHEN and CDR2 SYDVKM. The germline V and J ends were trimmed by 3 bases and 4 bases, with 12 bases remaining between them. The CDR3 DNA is TGTGCCAGCAGTTTCACTGGGGGTAGCTATGGCTACACCTTC. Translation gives CASSFTGGSYGYTF.

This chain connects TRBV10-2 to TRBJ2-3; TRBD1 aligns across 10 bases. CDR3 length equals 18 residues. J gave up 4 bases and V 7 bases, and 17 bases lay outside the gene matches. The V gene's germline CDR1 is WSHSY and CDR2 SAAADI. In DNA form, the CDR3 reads TGCGCCAGCAAGCGCGACAGGGGGCTCCTGGTGGGCGCAGATACGCAGTATTTT. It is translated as CASKRDRGLLVGADTQYF.

CDR3 loop: CASSLGPGLSGNTIYF. The CDR3 DNA sequence: TGCGCCAGCAGCTTGGGGCCAGGCCTCTCTGGAAACACCATATATTTT. This chain links TRBV5-1 with TRBJ1-3; no clear D gene. Trimming removed 0 bases at V and 0 bases at J, with 10 bases between. This CDR3 region has 16 residues. CDR1 and CDR2 (germline): SGHRS, YFSETQ.

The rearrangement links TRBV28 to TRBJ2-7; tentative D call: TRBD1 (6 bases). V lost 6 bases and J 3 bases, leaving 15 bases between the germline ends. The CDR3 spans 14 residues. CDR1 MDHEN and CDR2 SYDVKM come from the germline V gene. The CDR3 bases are TGTGCCAGCAGGCCACAGGGACATGACTACGAGCAGTACTTC. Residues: CASRPQGHDYEQYF. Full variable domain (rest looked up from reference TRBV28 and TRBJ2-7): DVKVTQSSRYLVKRTGEKVFLECVQDMDHENMFWYRQDPGLGLRLIYFSYDVKMKEKGDIPEGYSVSREKKERFSLILESASTNQTSMYLCASRPQGHDYEQYFGPGTRLTVT.

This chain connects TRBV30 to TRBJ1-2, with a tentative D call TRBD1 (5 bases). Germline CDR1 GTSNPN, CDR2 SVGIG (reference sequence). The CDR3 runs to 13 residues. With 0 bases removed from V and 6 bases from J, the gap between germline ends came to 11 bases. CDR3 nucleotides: TGTGCCTGGAGTGTACGGGAAGGGGATGGCTACACCTTC. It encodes CAWSVREGDGYTF. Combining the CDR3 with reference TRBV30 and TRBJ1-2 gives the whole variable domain SQTIHQWPATLVQPVGSPLSLECTVEGTSNPNLYWYRQAAGRGLQLLFYSVGIGQISSEVPQNLSASRPQDRQFILSSKKLLLSDSGFYLCAWSVREGDGYTFGSGTRLTVV.